This TCR beta chain is drawn from a study of blood T cell repertoires in COVID-19 (TCRdb year 2020). Background for the entire study: Samples from collaborators originated in the United States, Italy and Spain and spanned both the acute and convalescent phases of COVID-19. The prospective study material was composed of cDNA or gDNA derived from T cells, B-cell-depleted T cells, or PBMCs. Deeply sampled blood TCRbeta repertoires from subjects exposed to, actively infected with, or recovered from COVID-19 were included in the dataset. A freely available public database, intended as a resource for researchers studying the immune response to SARS-CoV-2, is where the repertoires were released. Samples came from the ongoing ImmuneRACE study (first 160 participants) plus 1,254 subjects from 6 global collaborators. A de-identified subject ID, COVID-19 status, age in years and sex were almost always included in the sample metadata. HLA class I and class II types, where available, came from metadata supplied by the sample provider rather than from assay-based typing.

The immunoSEQ Assay, a bias-controlled multiplex PCR, was used to amplify TCRbeta CDR3 regions from genomic DNA. From the authors' description of their analysis: The number of nucleated cells in each sample was estimated by amplification of reference gene primers within the assay. Sequence reads were collapsed and filtered to measure the absolute abundance of every unique TCRbeta CDR3 rearrangement. For each sample, productive Simpson clonality was calculated as the square root of Simpson's diversity index across productive rearrangements. The clones in this table, taken by TCRdb from immuneACCESS, are in-frame only. Not every clone is retained; where verified, under half of the shortfall comes from an unresolved V gene, and the cause of the rest is unknown. V and J calls and clone size come straight from that table; D and trimming were deduced from the DNA. The sample table lists tens of thousands of clones, 65% to 80% of them with a count of one. The top ten clones comprise 43% of the sample.

About this clone: Its specific antigen is unknown. No much larger clonotype is one base removed from it; base qualities were not supplied.

Whole blood was collected in K2EDTA tubes by collaborating institutions according to the institutions' own protocols. For TCRbeta analysis, collaborators shipped samples as frozen whole blood, isolated PBMCs, or DNA extracted from either of those sample types. The CDR3 spans 12 residues, from the cysteine through the phenylalanine. Of the read, only the CDR3 DNA is kept; its 36 bases are in frame from base 1. The junction carries 8 bases between V and J, which are trimmed by 1 base and 7 bases respectively. CDR1 and CDR2 were assigned from the germline V gene (reference sequence) as GTSNPN and SVGIG. The paper as a whole reports these results and caveats: The quantity of clinical and demographic metadata differed by source and by participant and was supplied without curation.

Input material: peripheral blood. This TCR derives from a man aged 65-85 years with active or convalescent COVID-19. Here the chain combines TRBV30 and TRBJ2-1; the D gene identity is not certain. The CDR3 region has the sequence CAWSDYSNEQFF. The DNA sequence is given as TGTGCCTGGAGTGACTACTCGAATGAGCAGTTCTTC.